The 5 T cell receptor beta chains reported below all come from one sample, sequenced in a study of PD-L1 blockade in urothelial cancer. Clones were sequenced by immunoSEQ multiplex PCR, and TCRdb holds only the in-frame ones, with some missing. The data show tens of thousands of clones, nearly 90% seen once. Sequences were derived from PBMCs, sampled around atezolizumab (anti-PD-L1) treatment. The receptors stem from a man in his fifties or sixties with urothelial cancer.

CDR3 nucleotides: TGTGCCAGCAGCTTGGATATGGGGGGACCGGGGGAGACCCAGTACTTC. Translated: CASSLDMGGPGETQYF. The chain links TRBV5-6 to TRBJ2-5, with D possibly being TRBD2 (6 bases). Trimming shortened V by 0 bases and J by 5 bases, and 17 bases separated the two germline ends. The CDR3 loop spans 16 amino acids. Germline-derived CDR1 and CDR2 are SGHDT and YYEEEE. The entire variable domain, with the rest obtained from reference TRBV5-6 and TRBJ2-5, is as follows: DAGVTQSPTHLIKTRGQQVTLRCSPKSGHDTVSWYQQALGQGPQFIFQYYEEEERQRGNFPDRFSGHQFPNYSSELNVNALLLGDSALYLCASSLDMGGPGETQYFGPGTRLLVL.

The rearrangement joins TRBV10-3 to TRBJ2-1, with 7 bases that match TRBD1. The CDR3 loop spans 14 amino acids. V was pared by 10 bases and J by 4 bases, with 10 bases of the junction left unmatched. Germline values: CDR1 ENHRY, CDR2 SYGVKD. The CDR3 DNA reads as TGTGCCACCCAGGGACAGATTAATTACAATGAGCAGTTCTTC. Encoded protein: CATQGQINYNEQFF.

In this sample, this clone turned up a few times. The rearrangement links TRBV11-2 to TRBJ1-6; D is possibly TRBD1 (5 bases). The CDR3 sequence is 14 residues long. V lost 5 bases to trimming and J lost 10 bases, with 15 bases between them. CDR1 is SGHAT and CDR2 is FQNNGV in the germline V gene. The CDR3 DNA sequence: TGTGCCAGCAGCCCAGGAGGGGCCATCTCACCCCTCCACTTT. Translation: CASSPGGAISPLHF.

The J gene is TRBJ2-1, the V gene TRBV11-3; no firm D call. Germline V gene data show CDR1 as SGHNT and CDR2 as YENEEA. The germline V and J ends were trimmed by 0 bases and 9 bases, with 9 bases remaining between them. The CDR3 sequence is 13 residues long. DNA of the CDR3: TGTGCCAGCAGCTTAGATCTAGTACTTGAGCAGTTCTTC. Protein: CASSLDLVLEQFF. The complete variable domain, with remaining parts taken from reference TRBV11-3 and TRBJ2-1, reads EAGVVQSPRYKIIEKKQPVAFWCNPISGHNTLYWYLQNLGQGPELLIRYENEEAVDDSQLPKDRFSAERLKGVDSTLKIQPAELGDSAVYLCASSLDLVLEQFFGPGTRLTVL.

The rearrangement links TRBV5-1 to TRBJ1-1; D call uncertain. This CDR3 comprises 13 residues. V lost 8 bases, J lost 0 bases, and 11 bases lay in between. Looked up from germline, CDR1 is SGHRS and CDR2 is YFSETQ. CDR3 sequence reads: CASTDNMNTEAFF. For the CDR3, the DNA is TGCGCCAGTACCGACAACATGAACACTGAAGCTTTCTTT.